The rows below give T cell receptor beta chains drawn from one sample of a study of T cell responses to AZD1222 COVID-19 vaccine. The protocol was immunoSEQ multiplex PCR, while the TCRdb copy is restricted to in-frame clones and leaves out a portion. The sample carries 120,000 to 150,000 clones, just over 90% recorded once. The sequences come from peripheral blood, collected 28 days after the second AZD1222 dose. All receptors come from an adult who received the AZD1222 COVID-19 vaccine. The CDR3 runs from the conserved cysteine through the conserved F or W. The D gene is left open where the match is weak. Clone sizes are given selectively: once, few, many, or a class where the clone is expanded.

size: few
V: TRBV28
length: 18
D: NA
J: TRBJ2-7
DNA: TGTGCCAGCAGTTTATCCCGCGCCGGGACGGAAAGCTCCTACGAGCAGTACTTC
CDR3: CASSLSRAGTESSYEQYF

size: NA
V: TRBV5-1
length: 13
D: NA
J: TRBJ1-2
DNA: TGCGCCAGCACTTCGTCTAATGACTATGGCTACACCTTC
CDR3: CASTSSNDYGYTF

size: NA
V: TRBV7-9
length: 15
D: NA
J: TRBJ2-5
DNA: TGTGCCAGCAGCCCGAAGCGGAGGGTTCAAGAGACCCAGTACTTC
CDR3: CASSPKRRVQETQYF

size: many
V: TRBV6-1
length: 15
D: NA
J: TRBJ2-7
DNA: TGTGCCAGCAGTGAATGGGCGGGCACAGGCTACGAGCAGTACTTC
CDR3: CASSEWAGTGYEQYF

size: NA
V: TRBV19
length: 14
D: NA
J: TRBJ1-5
DNA: TGTGCCAGTAGTATAGAGGGGGGCGGTCAGCCCCAGCATTTT
CDR3: CASSIEGGGQPQHF

size: NA
V: TRBV25-1
length: 14
D: NA
J: TRBJ2-1
DNA: TGTGCCAGCAGTGATGTTGGGGGCCTCAATGAGCAGTTCTTC
CDR3: CASSDVGGLNEQFF

size: NA
V: TRBV19
length: 14
D: TRBD1
J: TRBJ2-7
DNA: TGTGCCAGTAGTGCCGGGACAGGGTACTACGAGCAGTACTTC
CDR3: CASSAGTGYYEQYF

size: NA
V: TRBV4-1
length: 14
D: NA
J: TRBJ2-4
DNA: TGCGCCAGCAGCCAAACGGGACGGGAGAACATTCAGTACTTC
CDR3: CASSQTGRENIQYF

size: few
V: TRBV15
length: 12
D: TRBD2
J: TRBJ2-5
DNA: TGTGCCACCCAACGGGGGGGAGAGACCCAGTACTTC
CDR3: CATQRGGETQYF

size: NA
V: TRBV9
length: 14
D: TRBD2
J: TRBJ2-1
DNA: TGTGCCAGCAGCGGGCTAGCGGGTAGGAGTGAGCAGTTCTTC
CDR3: CASSGLAGRSEQFF

size: NA
V: TRBV29-1
length: 15
D: TRBD1
J: TRBJ1-1
DNA: TGCAGCGTTTCTCGAAGGGCGGGACAGGGAGCTGAAGCTTTCTTT
CDR3: CSVSRRAGQGAEAFF

size: NA
V: TRBV11-3
length: 14
D: NA
J: TRBJ1-4
DNA: TGTGCCAGCAGCTCAGGACTGACCCAGGAAAAACTGTTTTTT
CDR3: CASSSGLTQEKLFF

size: NA
V: TRBV19
length: 15
D: TRBD1
J: TRBJ1-3
DNA: TGTGCCAGTAGTATCGGGACAGCCTCTGGAAACACCATATATTTT
CDR3: CASSIGTASGNTIYF

size: NA
V: TRBV10-1
length: 18
D: TRBD2
J: TRBJ2-2
DNA: TGCGCCAGCAGTGAGTCCACCGGACTAGCGGGGCGGGCCGGGGAGCTGTTTTTT
CDR3: CASSESTGLAGRAGELFF

size: NA
V: TRBV9
length: 14
D: NA
J: TRBJ1-3
DNA: TGTGCCAGCAGCGCCCGGGACGACCGAAACACCATATATTTT
CDR3: CASSARDDRNTIYF

size: once
V: TRBV5-6
length: 12
D: NA
J: TRBJ2-7
DNA: TGTGCCAGCAGCGGGGAGTCCTACGAGCAGTACTTC
CDR3: CASSGESYEQYF

size: NA
V: TRBV21-1
length: 18
D: NA
J: TRBJ1-5
DNA: TGTGCCAGCAGCACCCCAACACGAGGGGGTAGGCTAGATCAGCCCCAGCATTTT
CDR3: CASSTPTRGGRLDQPQHF